Listed below are T cell receptor beta chains from one sample, sequenced in a study of PD-L1 blockade in urothelial cancer. Sequencing was performed with immunoSEQ multiplex PCR; in TCRdb, only in-frame clones are kept and a portion is missing. In the table there are approximately 110,000 clones, around 90% of which are singletons. The sample consisted of PBMCs, taken around atezolizumab (anti-PD-L1) treatment. The source of these receptors is a man in his fifties or sixties with urothelial cancer. CDR3s include the opening cysteine and the closing phenylalanine or tryptophan. D genes are given only for firm matches. Not all rows give a size; the values are once, few, many and, for expanded clones, a class.

. . TRBJ2-7 TRBV6-6 TGTGCCAGCAGTTACTCAGCAGGGGTCTCCTACGAGCAGTACTTC CASSYSAGVSYEQYF
. TRBD1 TRBJ2-5 TRBV4-1 TGCGCCAGCAGCCAGGATACAGGGGGCTGGGAGACCCAGTACTTC CASSQDTGGWETQYF
. . TRBJ1-1 TRBV18 TGTGCCAGCTCTCCAGGCACAGGGTCTGAAGCTTTCTTT CASSPGTGSEAFF
. TRBD2 TRBJ2-3 TRBV30 TGTGCCTTAACTAGCGGAGCAGATACGCAGTATTTT CALTSGADTQYF
. . TRBJ2-5 TRBV5-6 TGTGCCAGCAGCTTGGGTTCCAGGCAAGAGACCCAGTACTTC CASSLGSRQETQYF
. TRBD2 TRBJ2-2 TRBV5-1 TGCGCCAGCAGCTTACTAGCGGACACCGGGGAGCTGTTTTTT CASSLLADTGELFF
. TRBD1 TRBJ1-1 TRBV7-2 TGTGCCAGCAGTCAGACAGGGATCACTGAAGCTTTCTTT CASSQTGITEAFF
. TRBD1 TRBJ1-1 TRBV7-9 TGTGCCAGCAGCTTAGCGTCCGTCGGGACAGGGTGGGTAGGAGCTTTCTTT CASSLASVGTGWVGAFF
. . TRBJ1-5 TRBV30 TGTGCCTGGTCCCACAGAACGAATCAGCCCCAGCATTTT CAWSHRTNQPQHF
once . TRBJ1-2 TRBV19 TGTGCCAGTAGTAAACCTACAGGCTATGGCTACACCTTC CASSKPTGYGYTF
. . TRBJ2-5 TRBV10-1 TGCGCCAGCAGCCCTAGCAGAGAAGAGACCCAGTACTTC CASSPSREETQYF
. . TRBJ2-5 TRBV11-2 TGTGCCAGCAGCTCCCTACTTCAAGAGACCCAGTACTTC CASSSLLQETQYF
. . TRBJ1-2 TRBV29-1 TGCAGCGTTGCTGGGCAGGGGTTAGAAGGCTACACCTTC CSVAGQGLEGYTF
. . TRBJ2-7 TRBV7-2 TGTGCCAGCAGCCCTAGCAGGGGCTCCTACGAGCAGTACTTC CASSPSRGSYEQYF
. . TRBJ2-1 TRBV11-2 TGTGCCAGCAGCCTGCGGGACTTCTCCTACAATGAGCAGTTCTTC CASSLRDFSYNEQFF
. . TRBJ1-2 TRBV11-1 TGTGCCAGCAGCTTCGGGACTGACTATGGCTACACCTTC CASSFGTDYGYTF
once TRBD2 TRBJ2-6 TRBV7-2 TGTGCCAGCAGCTTGGGCGGGGGGTCTGTGGCCAACGTCCTGACTTTC CASSLGGGSVANVLTF
. TRBD1 TRBJ1-3 TRBV7-6 TGTGCCAGCAGCTTAGGGACAGGAAACTCTGGAAACACCATATATTTT CASSLGTGNSGNTIYF
. . TRBJ2-1 TRBV5-1 TGCGCCAGCAGCGACCCGGGGGGCGGCAATGAGCAGTTCTTC CASSDPGGGNEQFF
. TRBD2 TRBJ2-1 TRBV4-3 TGCGCCAGCAGCCAACGGACTAGCTCCTACAATGAGCAGTTCTTC CASSQRTSSYNEQFF
. . TRBJ2-7 TRBV5-5 TGTGCCAGCAGGTTGTCCCTCCGGGACTCCTCACCTAAGTACTTC CASRLSLRDSSPKYF
. TRBD1 TRBJ2-7 TRBV19 TGTGCCACCTCACAGGGGAGCGCTCTTCCCGAGCAGTACTTC CATSQGSALPEQYF
few . TRBJ1-2 TRBV7-6 TGTGCCAGCAGCGTGCTCGACGGGAACTATGGCTACACCTTC CASSVLDGNYGYTF
. . TRBJ1-1 TRBV27 TGTGCCAGCAGTTTATCGGGGACATTTGGAACTGAAGCTTTCTTT CASSLSGTFGTEAFF
. . TRBJ2-3 TRBV28 TGTGCCAGCAGGCGGGACTCTACAGATACGCAGTATTTT CASRRDSTDTQYF
. TRBD1 TRBJ2-3 TRBV5-5 TGTGCCAGCAGCCCACAGGGGGTAGGAGATACGCAGTATTTT CASSPQGVGDTQYF
. . TRBJ1-5 TRBV7-3 TGTGCCAGCAGCTTCACGGGAGACAATCAGCCCCAGCATTTT CASSFTGDNQPQHF
. TRBD2 TRBJ2-3 TRBV6-1 TGTGCCAGCAGTGCTAGCGTAGCGGGGGGCTCAGGGCAGTATTTT CASSASVAGGSGQYF
. . TRBJ2-3 TRBV30 TGTGCCTGGACCCGGATAGCGAGCACAGATACGCAGTATTTT CAWTRIASTDTQYF
. TRBD1 TRBJ2-7 TRBV5-6 TGTGCCAGCAGCTCAGGTGGGACAGGGTACATCTACGAGCAGTACTTC CASSSGGTGYIYEQYF
. TRBD1 TRBJ2-1 TRBV19 TGTGCCAGTAGTATTGGGACAGTCAATGAGCAGTTCTTC CASSIGTVNEQFF
. TRBD1 TRBJ2-7 TRBV5-6 TGTGCCAGCAGCTGGACAGGGTCTCGAAACGAGCAGTACTTC CASSWTGSRNEQYF
. . TRBJ1-2 TRBV15 TGTGCCACCAGCATCAGTCAGGGAACGGGCCCCTATGGCTACACCTTC CATSISQGTGPYGYTF
. . TRBJ1-6 TRBV2 TGTGCCAGCAGTCCCGGGAGCTGGGGATATAATTCACCCCTCCACTTT CASSPGSWGYNSPLHF
. TRBD2 TRBJ2-5 TRBV28 TGTGCCAGCAGACCCGGTAGCGGGAACCAAGAGACCCAGTACTTC CASRPGSGNQETQYF
. . TRBJ2-5 TRBV28 TGTGCCAGCAGTAGTTGGGACTTGGAGTACTTC CASSSWDLEYF
once TRBD1 TRBJ1-4 TRBV28 TGTGCCACCAGAGGACAGGGTCCTAATGAAAAACTGTTTTTT CATRGQGPNEKLFF
. TRBD1 TRBJ2-7 TRBV18 TGTGCCAGCTCACGAGTAGGGACAGGGTCCTACGAGCAGTACTTC CASSRVGTGSYEQYF
. TRBD2 TRBJ2-5 TRBV11-2 TGTGCCAGCAGCTTAGTTACGGGGGGAGAGACCCAGTACTTC CASSLVTGGETQYF
. . TRBJ1-4 TRBV6-6 TGTGCCAGCAGGTCCGACTATTCTGGTCCTCCAAAACTGTTTTTT CASRSDYSGPPKLFF